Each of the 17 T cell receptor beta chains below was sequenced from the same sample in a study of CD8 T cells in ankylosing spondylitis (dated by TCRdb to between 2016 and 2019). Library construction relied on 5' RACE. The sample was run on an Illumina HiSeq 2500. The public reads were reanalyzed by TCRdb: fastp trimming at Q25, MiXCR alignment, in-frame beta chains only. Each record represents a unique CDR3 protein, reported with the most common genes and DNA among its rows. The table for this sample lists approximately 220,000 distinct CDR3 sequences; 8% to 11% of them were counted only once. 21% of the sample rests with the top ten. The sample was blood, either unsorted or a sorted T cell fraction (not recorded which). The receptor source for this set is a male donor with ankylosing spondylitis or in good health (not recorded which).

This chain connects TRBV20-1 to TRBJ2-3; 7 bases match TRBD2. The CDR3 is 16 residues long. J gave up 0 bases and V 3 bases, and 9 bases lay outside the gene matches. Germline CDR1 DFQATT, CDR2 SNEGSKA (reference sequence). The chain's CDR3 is CSASVPSGPSTDTQYF. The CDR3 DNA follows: TGCAGTGCTAGTGTCCCTAGCGGTCCTAGCACAGATACGCAGTATTTT.

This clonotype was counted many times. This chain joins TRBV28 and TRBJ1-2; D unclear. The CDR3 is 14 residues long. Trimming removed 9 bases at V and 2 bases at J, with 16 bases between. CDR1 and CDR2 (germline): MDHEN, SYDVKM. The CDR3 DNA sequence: TGTGCCAGTCGCGCTTCGAGCAGAAACTATGGCTACACCTTC. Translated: CASRASSRNYGYTF.

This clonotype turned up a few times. In DNA form, the CDR3 reads TGTGCCAGCAGCCAAGATGGTAGCATCTACGAGCAGTACTTC. Translation gives CASSQDGSIYEQYF. The chain employs TRBV3-1 and TRBJ2-7; D unclear. The CDR3 is made up of 14 amino acids. Deletions cut 0 bases from V and 3 bases from J, with 9 bases between. Per germline, CDR1 LGHDT and CDR2 YNNKEL (reference sequence).

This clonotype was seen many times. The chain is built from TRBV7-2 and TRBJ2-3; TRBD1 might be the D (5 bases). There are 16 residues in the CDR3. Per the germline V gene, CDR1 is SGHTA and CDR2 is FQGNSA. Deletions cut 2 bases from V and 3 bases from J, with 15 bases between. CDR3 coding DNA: TGTGCCAGCAGCTTATCCCCAGGGATGAGTACAGATACGCAGTATTTT. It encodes CASSLSPGMSTDTQYF.

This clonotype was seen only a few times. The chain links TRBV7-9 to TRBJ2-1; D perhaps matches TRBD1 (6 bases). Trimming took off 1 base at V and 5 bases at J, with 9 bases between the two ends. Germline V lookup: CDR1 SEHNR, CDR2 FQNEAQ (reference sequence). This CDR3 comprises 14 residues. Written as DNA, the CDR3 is TGTGCCAGCAGCTTAGATCAGGGGAACAATGAGCAGTTCTTC. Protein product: CASSLDQGNNEQFF.

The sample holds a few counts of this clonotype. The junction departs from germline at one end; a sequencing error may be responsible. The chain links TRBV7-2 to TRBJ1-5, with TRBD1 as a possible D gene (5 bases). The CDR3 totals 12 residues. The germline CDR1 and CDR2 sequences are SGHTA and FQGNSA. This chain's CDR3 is CASSFQGTGFAF. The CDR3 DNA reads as TGTGCCAGCAGCTTTCAGGGAACGGGTTTCGCGTTT. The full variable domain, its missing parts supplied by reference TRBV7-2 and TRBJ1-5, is GAGVSQSPSNKVTEKGKDVELRCDPISGHTALYWYRQSLGQGLEFLIYFQGNSAPDKSGLPSDRFSAERTGGSVSTLTIQRTQQEDSAVYLCASSFQGTGFAFGDGTRLSIL.

As DNA, the CDR3 is TGCAGTGCCCCGCTGGAGACGTACAATGAGCAGTTCTTC. It is translated as CSAPLETYNEQFF. The genes are TRBV20-1 and TRBJ2-1; D gene unclear. Between the trimmed V and J ends, which lost 6 bases and 4 bases, there was a span of 13 bases. Germline V gene lookup returns CDR1 DFQATT and CDR2 SNEGSKA (reference sequence). The length of the CDR3 is 13 residues.

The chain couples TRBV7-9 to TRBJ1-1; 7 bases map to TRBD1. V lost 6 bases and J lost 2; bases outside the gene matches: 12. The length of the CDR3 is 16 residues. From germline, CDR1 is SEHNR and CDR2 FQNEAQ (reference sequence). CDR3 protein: CASSHDRDSLNTEAFF. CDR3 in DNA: TGTGCCAGCAGTCATGACCGGGACAGTTTAAACACTGAAGCTTTCTTT.

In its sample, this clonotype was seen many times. The CDR3 nucleotides read TGCGCCAGCAGCTTTTTAGGGGGAGGAAGAGAGACCCAGTACTTC. Residues: CASSFLGGGRETQYF. The genes are TRBV5-1 and TRBJ2-5; TRBD1 or TRBD2 may be the D gene (6 bases each). V lost 2 bases and J 4 bases, leaving 15 bases between the germline ends. Germline CDR1 reads SGHRS; CDR2 reads YFSETQ. This CDR3 has 15 residues.

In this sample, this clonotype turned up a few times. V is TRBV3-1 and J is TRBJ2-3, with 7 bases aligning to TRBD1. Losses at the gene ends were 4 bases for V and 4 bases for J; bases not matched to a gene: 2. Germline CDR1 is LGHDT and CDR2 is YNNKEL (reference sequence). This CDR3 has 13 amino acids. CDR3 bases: TGTGCCAGCAGCCGGCAGGGGGCAGATACGCAGTATTTT. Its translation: CASSRQGADTQYF.

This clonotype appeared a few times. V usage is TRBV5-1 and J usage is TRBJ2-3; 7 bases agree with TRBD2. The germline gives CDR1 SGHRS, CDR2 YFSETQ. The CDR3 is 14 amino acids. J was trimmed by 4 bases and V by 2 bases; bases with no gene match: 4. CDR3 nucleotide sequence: TGCGCCAGCAGCTTTACGGGGGGTGCAGATACGCAGTATTTT. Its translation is CASSFTGGADTQYF.

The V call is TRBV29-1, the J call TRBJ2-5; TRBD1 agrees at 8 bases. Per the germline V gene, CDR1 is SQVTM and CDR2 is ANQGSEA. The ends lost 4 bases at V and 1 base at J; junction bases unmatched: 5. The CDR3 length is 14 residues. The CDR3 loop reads CSVATGVGQETQYF. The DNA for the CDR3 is TGCAGCGTTGCGACAGGGGTAGGCCAAGAGACCCAGTACTTC. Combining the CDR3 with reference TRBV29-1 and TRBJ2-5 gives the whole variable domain SAVISQKPSRDICQRGTSLTIQCQVDSQVTMMFWYRQQPGQSLTLIATANQGSEATYESGFVIDKFPISRPNLTFSTLTVSNMSPEDSSIYLCSVATGVGQETQYFGPGTRLLVL.

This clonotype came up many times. CDR3 nucleotide sequence: TGCATCCCCTCGGAGGCAGAGACCCAGTACTTC. It is translated as CIPSEAETQYF. The rearrangement uses TRBV20-1 and TRBJ2-5; a possible D gene is TRBD2 (5 bases). The CDR3 covers 11 residues. Germline assignment: CDR1 DFQATT and CDR2 SNEGSKA (reference sequence).

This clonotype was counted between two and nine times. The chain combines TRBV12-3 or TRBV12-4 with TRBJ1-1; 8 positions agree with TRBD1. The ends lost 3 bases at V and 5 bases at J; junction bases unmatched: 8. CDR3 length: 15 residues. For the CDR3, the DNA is TGTGCCAGCAGTTTGAGGACAGGGAGGAGGACTGAAGCTTTCTTT. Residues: CASSLRTGRRTEAFF.

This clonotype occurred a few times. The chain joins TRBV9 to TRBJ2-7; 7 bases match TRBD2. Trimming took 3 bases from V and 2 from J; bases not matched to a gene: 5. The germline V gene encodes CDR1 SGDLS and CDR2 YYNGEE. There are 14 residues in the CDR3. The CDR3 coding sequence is TGTGCCAGCAGCGCCCGGGGGGAGGCCTACGAGCAGTACTTC. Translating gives CASSARGEAYEQYF. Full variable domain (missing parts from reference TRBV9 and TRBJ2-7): DSGVTQTPKHLITATGQRVTLRCSPRSGDLSVYWYQQSLDQGLQFLIQYYNGEERAKGNILERFSAQQFPDLHSELNLSSLELGDSALYFCASSARGEAYEQYFGPGTRLTVT.

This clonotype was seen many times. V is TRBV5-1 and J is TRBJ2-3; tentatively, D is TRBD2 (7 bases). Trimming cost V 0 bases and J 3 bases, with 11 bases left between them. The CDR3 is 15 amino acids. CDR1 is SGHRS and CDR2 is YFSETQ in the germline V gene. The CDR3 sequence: CASSLGGGQTDTQYF. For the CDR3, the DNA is TGCGCCAGCAGCTTGGGGGGGGGCCAGACAGATACGCAGTATTTT. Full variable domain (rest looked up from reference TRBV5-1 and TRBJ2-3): KAGVTQTPRYLIKTRGQQVTLSCSPISGHRSVSWYQQTPGQGLQFLFEYFSETQRNKGNFPGRFSGRQFSNSRSEMNVSTLELGDSALYLCASSLGGGQTDTQYFGPGTRLTVL.

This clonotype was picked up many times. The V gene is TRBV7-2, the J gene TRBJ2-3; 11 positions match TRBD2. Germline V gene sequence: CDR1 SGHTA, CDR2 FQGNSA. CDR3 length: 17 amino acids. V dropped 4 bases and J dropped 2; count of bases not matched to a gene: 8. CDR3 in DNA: TGTGCCAGCAGCTGGTCTAGCGGGGGGCGATACACAGATACGCAGTATTTT. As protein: CASSWSSGGRYTDTQYF.